This entry describes one T cell receptor (beta chain). The antigen it binds to is not known. Germline is not matched at one junction end, which may reflect a read error. Total RNA and DNA were co-extracted without cell sorting from about 19-30 mg of bulk tissue using the AllPrep DNA/RNA mini kit. Between late 2015 and March 2016, a handful of patients in China with histopathologically diagnosed primary liver carcinoma had surgical resection. At the time of sampling, the patients had chronic HBV infection and had not received any treatment. Each tumor was sampled at five spatially separated regions: the tumor centre plus the superior, inferior, left-lateral and right-lateral poles. According to histology, viable tumor cells made up more than 75% of every tumor sample. Fresh tumor and adjacent tissue pieces were bisected, with one half stored in RNAlater at -80 degrees C and the other half sent for histology.

Starting from about 550 ng total RNA, TCRbeta-specific cDNA was produced by reverse transcription with a constant-region primer and ProtoScript II reverse transcriptase. Three nested multiplex PCR rounds, following a slightly modified ARM-PCR procedure, were used to build the TCRbeta libraries. Each of the first two PCR rounds ran for around 11 cycles and used multiplex TRBV1-TRBV30 forward primers together with a Cbeta reverse primer. A final 25-cycle PCR with Deep VentR polymerase added sample barcodes and Illumina adapters. Amplicons of 200-500 bp were gel-purified with a QIAquick gel extraction kit before sequencing. An Illumina HiSeq 2500 was used to sequence the TCRbeta amplicons with 250-bp paired-end reads. The authors processed their data as follows. Quality trimming of reads was performed with Trimmomatic v0.33, and paired reads were merged with FLASH v1.2.11 so that full CDR3 sequences could be recovered. V, D and J germline segments were assigned to the rearranged TCRbeta sequences using MiGEC v1.2.1b. Clonotype statistics, along with Shannon-Wiener diversity indices, were calculated using VDJtools v1.0.0. To cut down on sampling bias, every analysis after diversity analysis relied on just the 250 most abundant clonotypes from each sample. TCRdb reprocessed the public reads (quality trimming at Q25 with fastp, clone calling with MiXCR) and kept in-frame beta chains. Each CDR3 protein appears once, grouped with its most common genes and DNA. The V and J calls and clone size are TCRdb's, not the authors'. The sample has about 30,000 distinct CDR3 sequences on record, roughly 70% of them singletons. The biggest ten clones account for about 30% of the sample.

This sample is drawn from a study of tumor-infiltrating lymphocytes in primary liver carcinoma (dated by TCRdb to about 2017). Some background on the complete study: The five patients, three men and two women aged 30 to 69 years, had hepatocellular carcinoma (four) or combined HCC and intrahepatic cholangiocarcinoma (one). The tumors of the five patients were staged as T1-T3 N0M0, with maximum diameters ranging from roughly 4 to 10 cm. To link TCRbeta repertoire diversity to the local molecular phenotype, the 20 to 30 tumor region samples were profiled with Agilent mRNA microarrays. High reproducibility was observed for the technical replicate repertoires, with mean shared-clone rates approximately 0.9 and correlation coefficients above 0.98. Each sample produced about 3.5 to 7.13 million productive TCRbeta reads, and read depth showed no significant difference between tissue types. A total of some 35 specimens from 5 patients underwent TCRbeta repertoire sequencing, comprising roughly 25 tumor regions, 5 adjacent noncancerous liver tissues and 5 peripheral blood samples. Across five regions of each liver tumor, along with adjacent normal tissue and blood, the study brought together TCRbeta repertoire sequencing, expression microarrays and whole-exome sequencing. The study at large found these results: Only the TCR beta chain was sequenced, so true repertoire diversity is likely underestimated because unpaired alpha chains were not captured. The study included only a few patients, and the authors note findings should be validated in a larger study. Consistent with antigen-driven expansion, pairs of tumor regions showed higher repertoire overlap (mean about 36%) than either tumor-adjacent pairs (around 17%) or tumor-blood pairs (roughly 14%). Bulk unsorted samples precluded comparing CD4+ and CD8+ T cell repertoires. Only about 7.5-25% of top clones were found in all five regions of a tumor, suggesting spatial heterogeneity of tumor-infiltrating T cells. The top 250 clones accounted for a significantly greater share of the repertoire in tumors than in blood (p = 0.039).

Including the terminal cysteine and phenylalanine, the CDR3 comprises 16 residues. The sequence is cut down to CDR3 DNA, 48 bases in frame from base 1. The germline V gene yields SGHAT for CDR1 and FQNNGV for CDR2. The source material was liver tumor tissue from sampling region 3. The cell subset or site label for this specimen denotes: tumor region T3, left-lateral pole. The chain links TRBV11-2 with TRBJ2-1, with 13 junctional bases fitting TRBD2. The sequence derives from a young woman with primary liver carcinoma and hepatitis B virus infection. The DNA sequence reads TGTACCAGCAGCTCCCTACTAGCGGGGGGGCATACTGAGCAGTTCTTC. This sequence encodes CTSSSLLAGGHTEQFF.